The 27 T cell receptor beta chains reported below all come from one sample, sequenced in a study of T cell responses to AZD1222 COVID-19 vaccine. Generated by immunoSEQ multiplex PCR, the TCRdb table keeps only in-frame clones and is missing some. This sample carries around 140,000 clones, about 93% of them seen once, and the ten largest clones take roughly 5.4%. The source material was peripheral blood, sampled on day 0 of AZD1222 vaccination. These receptor sequences come from an adult in good health.

This chain connects TRBV7-9 to TRBJ2-7; D is perhaps TRBD1 (6 bases). Trimming cost V 1 base and J 4 bases, with 26 bases left between them. Germline V CDR1 and CDR2: SEHNR, FQNEAQ (reference sequence). The CDR3 is 19 residues long. DNA for the CDR3: TGTGCCAGCAGCTTAGGATCGACTTCAGGACAGCCCGCGCGGTACGAGCAGTACTTC. Residues: CASSLGSTSGQPARYEQYF. Supplemented by reference TRBV7-9 and TRBJ2-7, the full variable domain reads DTGVSQNPRHKITKRGQNVTFRCDPISEHNRLYWYRQTLGQGPEFLTYFQNEAQLEKSRLLSDRFSAERPKGSFSTLEIQRTEQGDSAMYLCASSLGSTSGQPARYEQYFGPGTRLTVT.

The rearrangement joins TRBV28 to TRBJ1-6; a weak D match, TRBD1 (5 bases). CDR3 size: 15 residues. Trimming left V 2 bases short and J 5 bases short, with 10 bases between. Germline V gene sequence: CDR1 MDHEN, CDR2 SYDVKM. CDR3 coding DNA: TGTGCCAGCAGTTTACCGCAGGGCAATAATTCACCCCTCCACTTT. It encodes CASSLPQGNNSPLHF.

The chain uses TRBV7-2 and TRBJ2-7; the D gene is possibly TRBD1 (5 bases). CDR3 size: 14 residues. Trimming removed 3 bases from V and 6 bases from J, with 15 bases in between. CDR1 and CDR2 (germline): SGHTA, FQGNSA. CDR3 protein: CASSFETQGGEQYF. The CDR3 DNA reads TGTGCCAGCAGCTTTGAGACCCAGGGCGGCGAGCAGTACTTC.

V and J are TRBV27 and TRBJ2-1, with 9 bases aligning to TRBD1. There are 16 residues in the CDR3. Germline CDR1 is MNHEY and CDR2 is SMNVEV (reference sequence). With V trimmed by 5 bases and J by 1 base, 6 bases remained unmatched. CDR3 residues: CASSGRTGESYNEQFF. The CDR3 nucleotides read TGTGCCAGCAGTGGACGGACAGGGGAATCCTACAATGAGCAGTTCTTC.

The chain couples TRBV3-1 (or the pseudogene TRBV3-2) to TRBJ2-2; D gene unclear. The CDR3 has 16 amino acids. Deletions cut 0 bases from V and 1 base from J, with 9 bases between. Germline V CDR1 and CDR2: LGHDT, YNNKEL (reference sequence). The CDR3 reads CASSQDRGQNTGELFF. CDR3 nucleotides: TGTGCCAGCAGCCAAGACCGTGGGCAGAACACCGGGGAGCTGTTTTTT.

The genes are TRBV1 and TRBJ1-2; TRBD1, the table's D call, was not compared with the DNA. TRBV1 is deemed a pseudogene. This CDR3 spans 15 amino acids. The CDR3 DNA sequence: TGCACCAGCAGCCAAGTCCCCAGGACAGGGAAGGGCTACACCTTC. It codes for CTSSQVPRTGKGYTF.

This clone was observed once. This chain joins TRBV19 and TRBJ2-2; TRBD1 aligns across 9 bases. Germline assignment: CDR1 LNHDA and CDR2 SQIVND (reference sequence). V was clipped by 1 base and J by 5 bases; unmatched bases: 8. This CDR3 contains 17 residues. The CDR3 spells CASSIARAGTGTGELFF. In DNA form, the CDR3 reads TGTGCCAGTAGTATAGCGAGGGCCGGGACAGGGACCGGGGAGCTGTTTTTT.

V gene TRBV30 combines with J gene TRBJ1-4; 9 bases map to TRBD1. J gave up 5 bases and V 8 bases, and 12 bases lay outside the gene matches. Germline V lookup: CDR1 GTSNPN, CDR2 SVGIG (reference sequence). The CDR3 length is 15 residues. In nucleotides, the CDR3 is TGTGCCGGACTTATTCCGGGACAGGGCAATGAAAAACTGTTTTTT. This codes for CAGLIPGQGNEKLFF.

This rearrangement joins TRBV29-1 to TRBJ2-7; 8 bases map to TRBD1. Germline V gene sequence: CDR1 SQVTM, CDR2 ANQGSEA. With 2 bases clipped from V and 3 bases from J, the junction kept 0 bases outside the gene matches. CDR3 size: 12 residues. As DNA, the CDR3 is TGCAGCGTTGAAACAGGGGGCTACGAGCAGTACTTC. Translated: CSVETGGYEQYF.

This sequence joins TRBV7-9 and TRBJ2-7, with TRBD2 identical over 8 bases. This CDR3 is 13 amino acids long. J gave up 7 bases and V 5 bases, and 7 bases lay outside the gene matches. The germline V gene has CDR1 SEHNR and CDR2 FQNEAQ (reference sequence). In DNA form, the CDR3 reads TGTGCCAGCAGCCCGGGACTAGACAAAGAGCAGTACTTC. This codes for CASSPGLDKEQYF.

The chain is built from TRBV18 and TRBJ2-7, with 9 nucleotides matching TRBD2. The junction had 8 bases not matched to a gene; V was cut back by 1 base and J by 4 bases. The CDR3 covers 16 residues. Germline CDR1 and CDR2: KGHSH and LQKENI. The CDR3 DNA sequence: TGTGCCAGCTCACCACGCGCGGGAGGGGGTTTTTACGAGCAGTACTTC. It is translated as CASSPRAGGGFYEQYF.

The chain carries TRBV19 and TRBJ1-5; D is unresolved. V was clipped by 7 bases and J by 5 bases, with 12 bases between them. The CDR3 spans 13 residues. Germline V gene sequence: CDR1 LNHDA, CDR2 SQIVND (reference sequence). CDR3 sequence: CASKRSIDQPQHF. The CDR3 DNA follows: TGTGCCAGTAAGCGGTCTATTGATCAGCCCCAGCATTTT. Based on the CDR3 plus reference TRBV19 and TRBJ1-5, the full variable domain is DGGITQSPKYLFRKEGQNVTLSCEQNLNHDAMYWYRQDPGQGLRLIYYSQIVNDFQKGDIAEGYSVSREKKESFPLTVTSAQKNPTAFYLCASKRSIDQPQHFGDGTRLSIL.

This chain links TRBV3-1 (or the pseudogene TRBV3-2) with TRBJ1-1, with TRBD1 as a possible D gene (6 bases). In germline, CDR1 is LGHDT, CDR2 YNNKEL (reference sequence). The CDR3 extends over 15 amino acids. Trimming stripped 4 bases from V and 1 base from J, with 13 bases between. CDR3 bases: TGTGCCAGCAGCCCCCCCCGGGGACAGAACACTGAAGCTTTCTTT. Translated, it gives CASSPPRGQNTEAFF.

This rearrangement joins TRBV2 to TRBJ1-1, with D unclear. Trimming left V 0 bases short and J 2 bases short, with 16 bases between. The V gene's germline CDR1 is SNHLY and CDR2 FYNNEI. The CDR3 spans 17 residues. The CDR3, as DNA: TGTGCCAGCAGTGAAGCCGTGGTAAGTCAGCGAAACACTGAAGCTTTCTTT. Its translation is CASSEAVVSQRNTEAFF.

This rearrangement joins TRBV28 to TRBJ1-5, with no clear D. Germline V gives CDR1 MDHEN, CDR2 SYDVKM. Trimming removed 1 base at V and 2 bases at J, with 3 bases between. The CDR3 is 13 amino acids. CDR3 DNA sequence: TGTGCCAGCAGTTTATTAGGCAATCAGCCCCAGCATTTT. Its translation: CASSLLGNQPQHF.

The genes are TRBV19 and TRBJ2-7; 8 bases align to TRBD1. Germline V lookup: CDR1 LNHDA, CDR2 SQIVND (reference sequence). The CDR3 has 18 residues. J gave up 0 bases and V 3 bases, and 13 bases lay outside the gene matches. The CDR3 coding sequence is TGTGCCAGTAGTATCGGCGTCGAGGGGACAGGTTCCTCCTACGAGCAGTACTTC. Encoded protein: CASSIGVEGTGSSYEQYF.

This clone was seen more than once but under ten times. The V call is TRBV11-1, the J call TRBJ2-5; 9 nucleotides line up with TRBD2. The CDR3 consists of 15 residues. Germline-derived CDR1 and CDR2 are SGHAT and FQDESV (reference sequence). V was pared by 6 bases and J by 5 bases, with 10 bases of the junction left unmatched. The CDR3 reads CASSQAGGQRETQYF. DNA of the CDR3: TGTGCCAGCAGTCAAGCGGGAGGCCAGAGGGAGACCCAGTACTTC.

The chain links TRBV28 to TRBJ2-7; possibly TRBD2 for D (6 bases). V shed 1 base and J shed 7 bases, with 11 bases lying between them. There are 13 residues in the CDR3. The V gene's germline CDR1 is MDHEN and CDR2 SYDVKM. The CDR3 is CASSLFVGREQYF. As DNA, the CDR3 is TGTGCCAGCAGTTTATTCGTAGGGAGGGAGCAGTACTTC. The whole variable domain, remainder taken from reference TRBV28 and TRBJ2-7, is DVKVTQSSRYLVKRTGEKVFLECVQDMDHENMFWYRQDPGLGLRLIYFSYDVKMKEKGDIPEGYSVSREKKERFSLILESASTNQTSMYLCASSLFVGREQYFGPGTRLTVT.

The chain recombines TRBV11-2 with TRBJ1-2, with TRBD1 identical over 7 bases. The junction had 0 bases not matched to a gene; V was cut back by 0 bases and J by 5 bases. The CDR3 has 13 residues. The germline V gene has CDR1 SGHAT and CDR2 FQNNGV. The CDR3 DNA reads TGTGCCAGCAGCTTAGAGACAGGGTATGGCTACACCTTC. This codes for CASSLETGYGYTF.

This chain links TRBV30 with TRBJ1-5, with unresolved D. V was shortened by 0 bases and J by 8 bases, with 17 bases between the two germline ends. From germline, CDR1 is GTSNPN and CDR2 SVGIG (reference sequence). This CDR3 contains 15 residues. The CDR3 bases are TGTGCCTGGAGTGTACTTTGGCGTCCTGGGGAGCCCCAGCATTTT. Translated: CAWSVLWRPGEPQHF.

This sequence joins TRBV6-2 or TRBV6-3 and TRBJ2-7; D remains ambiguous. The CDR3 spans 13 residues. V was pared by 4 bases and J by 4 bases, with 11 bases between. Germline CDR1 MNHEY, CDR2 SVGEGT. The CDR3 protein is CASSFRNLYEQYF. The CDR3 DNA reads TGTGCCAGCAGTTTTAGGAACTTATACGAGCAGTACTTC.

The rearrangement joins TRBV6-6 to TRBJ2-6, with 9 bases lining up with TRBD1. This CDR3 has 16 amino acids. Looked up from germline, CDR1 is MNHNY and CDR2 is SVGAGI (reference sequence). Trimming cost V 7 bases and J 7 bases; bases outside gene matches: 11. DNA of the CDR3: TGTGCCAGCACCTACTCCGGGACAGGGAGAGCCAACGTCCTGACTTTC. Residues: CASTYSGTGRANVLTF.

The chain recombines TRBV9 with TRBJ1-5; D ambiguous. This CDR3 contains 15 residues. Germline V gene lookup returns CDR1 SGDLS and CDR2 YYNGEE. V was cut by 1 base and J by 3 bases, with 11 bases left in between. CDR3 sequence reads: CASSVSFQNNQPQHF. The CDR3 DNA is TGTGCCAGCAGCGTAAGTTTCCAAAACAATCAGCCCCAGCATTTT.

The chain is built from TRBV28 and TRBJ2-1; TRBD2 agrees at 7 bases. Germline V gene lookup returns CDR1 MDHEN and CDR2 SYDVKM. The CDR3 is made up of 16 amino acids. V lost 5 bases to trimming and J lost 1 base; unmatched junction nucleotides: 8. CDR3 DNA: TGTGCCAGCAGTCTCTTTCTAGCGGATTCCTACAATGAGCAGTTCTTC. This gives the protein CASSLFLADSYNEQFF.

The V gene is TRBV6-5, the J gene TRBJ1-3; D unresolved. Between the trimmed V and J ends, which lost 7 bases and 4 bases, there was a span of 14 bases. Looked up from germline, CDR1 is MNHEY and CDR2 is SVGAGI. CDR3 size: 14 residues. The CDR3 DNA is TGTGCCAGCAAGGAGGTGGGAGCGGGAAACACCATATATTTT. Its protein product is CASKEVGAGNTIYF.

This clone appeared a single time. The V and J genes are TRBV19 and TRBJ2-7; no definite D call. V was pared by 1 base and J by 0 bases, with 7 bases between. Germline values: CDR1 LNHDA, CDR2 SQIVND (reference sequence). The CDR3 consists of 14 residues. CDR3 protein: CASSIGPNSYEQYF. The CDR3, as DNA: TGTGCCAGTAGTATAGGGCCCAACTCCTACGAGCAGTACTTC.

J is TRBJ2-2 and V is TRBV9; D is uncertain. Germline V gives CDR1 SGDLS, CDR2 YYNGEE. V was shortened by 3 bases and J by 11 bases, with 17 bases between the two germline ends. The CDR3 covers 14 residues. The CDR3 sequence is CASSAKTRTLELFF. CDR3 DNA: TGTGCCAGCAGCGCTAAGACCCGGACCTTAGAGCTGTTTTTT.